This T cell receptor (beta chain) came from a study of T cell repertoires in cytomegalovirus infection. Across the study: Matching HLA type and CMV infection were both indicated by public TCR beta signatures. Study results and caveats: Pooled public TCR beta family frequency picked out CMV carriers with the relevant HLA.

There are 14 residues in the CDR3. CDR1 and CDR2 (germline): MNHEY, SMNVEV (reference sequence). V was shortened by 5 bases and J by 2 bases, with 12 bases between the two germline ends. With respect to this clonotype: Antigen unknown.

TCRdb redid the calling of the reads with MiXCR, one entry per CDR3 protein. This repertoire shows under 250,000 distinct CDR3 sequences, 9% to 15% found once; its top ten account for 1.5% to 2%. Sequencing was performed on PBMCs. The chain joins TRBV27 to TRBJ1-1; no clear D. The source of this sequence is a human donor in good health (CMV status not recorded). Some clones in this sample may be carry-over from other donors' samples. CDR3 sequence reads: CASSPRISNTEAFF. DNA for the CDR3: TGTGCCAGCAGTCCCCGCATTTCCAACACTGAAGCTTTCTTT.